The 20 T cell receptor delta chains below all came from one sample that was sequenced in a study of γδ T cells in repeated Plasmodium falciparum infection. Flow sorting of PBMC yielded separate Vgamma9/Vdelta2+ and Vdelta2-negative gammadelta T cell populations for bulk repertoire analysis. TCRdb re-called clones from the multiplex PCR reads via CATT. The sample holds 85,000 to 90,000 delta-chain clones, roughly 1.4% seen once. Input material: gamma-delta T cells from blood. Receptor source: a pool of human donors (malaria-infected and uninfected, not separated).

As concerns this clone: The protein in TCRdb stems from a much larger clone and differs at residue 10 from this DNA's translation, likely a read error; here the protein is translated from the DNA. J is TRDJ1 and V is TRDV3; 10 positions agree with TRDD3. The CDR3 extends over 16 amino acids. V was clipped by 3 bases and J by 1 base; unmatched bases: 11. Germline CDR1 TVYSNPD, CDR2 GDNSRS (reference sequence). CDR3 sequence (DNA): TGTGCCTTCCCGCCTTCTACTGGGGGATGCACCGATAAACTCATCTTT. This codes for CAFPPSTGGCTDKLIF.

This clone came up a few times. A read error may explain this, as a much larger clone is one base away. Other DNA sequences in the same sample also yield this CDR3. No J gene was named, though the V gene is TRDV2. Germline-derived CDR1 and CDR2 are GEAIGNYY and EKD. CDR3 length: 14 residues. Here the CDR3 reads CACDTGTCTDKLIF. The CDR3 DNA sequence: TGTGCCTGTGACACCGGCACCTGCACCGATAAACTCATCTTC.

Turning to this clone: TCRdb's protein, taken from a much larger clone, differs from this DNA's translation at residue 3, likely owing to a read error; the protein displayed comes from the DNA. Distinct nucleotide sequences in the sample also encode this CDR3. This rearrangement joins TRDV2 to TRDJ3; 10 nucleotides agree with TRDD3. The J gene was missing in TCRdb and was found by matching the end of the DNA to germline. This CDR3 spans 19 amino acids. Germline loops: CDR1 GEAIGNYY, CDR2 EKD. CDR3 loop: CASDTGGFGSSWDTRQMFF. CDR3 bases: TGTGCCAGTGACACTGGGGGATTCGGGAGCTCCTGGGACACCCGACAGATGTTTTTC.

A note on this clone: A far more abundant clone sits one base away, making this likely a read error. This chain uses TRDV1 with TRDJ1; 11 bases line up with TRDD3. The J gene is absent in TCRdb and was assigned here via DNA matching to germline. The CDR3 runs 23 residues. CDR1 is TSWWSYY, CDR2 QGS, per germline. The CDR3 spells CALGELQLPSYWLGDTSTDKLIF. In DNA, the CDR3 is TGCGCTCTTGGGGAACTTCAACTTCCTTCCTACTGGCTGGGGGATACTTCCACCGATAAACTCATCTTT.

This clone was seen repeatedly, ten times or more. The chain is built from TRDV1 and TRDJ1; 11 bases agree with TRDD3. TCRdb offers no J gene call, so here the DNA was matched to germline to obtain one. Germline lookup yields CDR1 TSWWSYY and CDR2 QGS. Unmatched junction bases numbered 5, after V lost 2 bases and J lost 0 bases. This CDR3 has 17 residues. The CDR3 sequence: CALGEGGGYAYTDKLIF. The CDR3 bases are TGTGCTCTTGGGGAAGGTGGGGGATACGCGTACACCGATAAACTCATCTTT.

Remarks on this clone: A far larger clone lies a single base away; this is likely a read error. This sample also contains other DNA sequences that code for the same CDR3. The rearrangement joins TRDV1 to TRDJ1; TRDD3 agrees at 7 bases. The J gene was missing in TCRdb and was found by matching the end of the DNA to germline. This CDR3 contains 16 residues. Germline CDR1 and CDR2: TSWWSYY and QGS. The CDR3 is CALGELLWGKTDKLIF. The DNA for the CDR3 is TGCGCTCTTGGGGAACTTTTGTGGGGGAAGACCGATAAACTCATCTTT.

This clone has a handful of counts. The mismatch at residue 10 between this DNA's translation and the TCRdb protein of a much larger clone likely reflects a read error; the protein shown is translated from the DNA. The chain combines TRDV1 with TRDJ1; 11 positions match TRDD3. TCRdb carries no J gene annotation; the J gene was assigned here by matching the DNA with germline. The V gene's germline CDR1 is TSWWSYY and CDR2 QGS. The CDR3 totals 21 residues. J lost 2 bases, V lost 0 bases, and 17 bases had no gene match. The CDR3 protein is CALGELCYSSPYWGITDKLIF. The CDR3 region has the DNA TGTGCTCTTGGGGAACTATGCTACTCCTCCCCGTACTGGGGGATAACCGATAAACTCATCTTT.

This clone was recorded a few times. A far larger clone is one base from this, pointing to a likely read error. Other nucleotide sequences in the sample specify the same CDR3. The V gene is TRDV2, the J gene TRDJ3; TRDD3 matches at 11 bases. The CDR3 spans 18 residues. Germline V gene sequence: CDR1 GEAIGNYY, CDR2 EKD. DNA for the CDR3: TGTGCCTGTGACATCTGGGGGATACAGTCCTGGGACACTCGACAGATGTTTTTC. Translation: CACDIWGIQSWDTRQMFF.

A remark on this clone: TCRdb assigns this DNA the protein of a much larger clone, which departs from its translation at residue 9; this likely reflects a read error, and the protein shown comes from translating the DNA. The chain employs TRDV1 and TRDJ1, with D perhaps TRDD2 or TRDD3 (6 bases each). Trimming cost V 0 bases and J 3 bases, with 35 bases left between them. The CDR3 loop spans 23 amino acids. Germline V gene data show CDR1 as TSWWSYY and CDR2 as QGS. The chain's CDR3 is CALGELVSCRPTTAYWVPDKLIF. CDR3 nucleotide sequence: TGTGCTCTTGGGGAACTAGTGTCCTGCCGTCCTACGACGGCGTACTGGGTCCCCGATAAACTCATCTTT.

This clone was detected many times. This chain links TRDV1 with TRDJ1; 11 bases map to TRDD3. This CDR3 spans 26 amino acids. From germline, CDR1 is TSWWSYY and CDR2 QGS. V shed 4 bases and J 2 bases; nucleotides not matched to a gene: 36. CDR3 DNA sequence: TGTGCTCTTGGGGTGCCGGCCTACGGGGTAGTACTGGGGGATAGGCCCGTACAATGGGTGACCGATAAACTCATCTTT. Translation: CALGVPAYGVVLGDRPVQWVTDKLIF.

This clone was counted at least ten times. The V call is TRDV3, the J call TRDJ1; 9 bases are a match to TRDD3. The CDR3 totals 13 residues. Germline loops: CDR1 TVYSNPD, CDR2 GDNSRS (reference sequence). Trimming at V came to 2 bases and at J to 11 bases, leaving 12 bases not matched to a gene. The CDR3 here is CAFGLYWGTYLIF. The CDR3 nucleotides read TGTGCCTTTGGCCTCTACTGGGGGACCTACCTCATCTTT.

In this sample, this clone turned up a few times. A far larger clone is one nucleotide away, so this likely arose from a read error. The same CDR3 can be traced to other DNA sequences in this sample. The V call is TRDV2, the J call TRDJ1, with TRDD3 matching 9 bases. The CDR3 runs 21 residues. Trimming at V came to 7 bases and at J to 1 base, leaving 27 bases not matched to a gene. Germline CDR1 reads GEAIGNYY; CDR2 reads EKD. The CDR3 is CACDSVGDFGDTRPRTDKLIF. The CDR3 DNA reads as TGTGCCTGCGACTCCGTGGGTGATTTCGGGGATACGCGACCCCGCACCGATAAACTCATCTTT.

This clone was found a few times. A far larger clone differs by one base, so this is likely a read error. Other DNA sequences in the same sample also yield this CDR3. With the J gene uncalled, the V gene is TRDV2; the table assigns TRDD3, which was not confirmed against the DNA. The CDR3 loop spans 19 amino acids. In germline, CDR1 is GEAIGNYY, CDR2 EKD. The CDR3 here is CACDTVQLGDTAGTDKLIF. The CDR3 DNA sequence: TGTGCCTGTGACACCGTGCAACTGGGGGATACGGCGGGGACCGATAAACTCATCTTC.

This clone has just a few counts. A far larger clone is just one base off, so this is likely a read error. This specimen includes other DNA sequences encoding the same CDR3. The gene calls are TRDV2 and TRDJ1; 9 bases map to TRDD3. Here the J gene was assigned by germline matching of the DNA, as TCRdb has none. The germline V gene encodes CDR1 GEAIGNYY and CDR2 EKD. This CDR3 spans 19 amino acids. V trimming: 1 base; J trimming: 0 bases; junction bases outside the gene matches: 14. CDR3: CACDTVGGYEGGYTDKLIF. The CDR3, as DNA: TGTGCCTGTGACACTGTTGGGGGATATGAGGGGGGATACACCGATAAACTCATCTTT.

This clone was counted a few times. For this DNA, TCRdb reports the protein of a much larger clone, which diverges at residue 10, most likely from a read error; the protein presented here is translated directly from the DNA. The CDR3 DNA follows: TGTGCTCTTGGGGAACTGACGCCGCCCCCCTGGGGGGCCACCGATAAACTCATCTTT. Residues: CALGELTPPPWGATDKLIF. The chain recombines TRDV1 with TRDJ1; TRDD3 matches at 7 bases. The J gene is absent in TCRdb and was assigned here via DNA matching to germline. Germline CDR1 reads TSWWSYY; CDR2 reads QGS. CDR3 length: 19 residues. The V gene end was trimmed by 0 bases and the J gene end by 1 base; junction bases not matched to a gene: 14.

On this clone itself: This probably arose from a read error, given a far larger clone one base away. No DNA is shown, since the ends of the CDR3 on it are uncertain; the CDR3 is the one TCRdb lists. This specimen includes other DNA sequences encoding the same CDR3. CDR3 loop: CALGERVIFRRTGDWELIF. The rearrangement uses TRDV1 and TRDJ1; the listed D gene, TRDD3, was not tested against the DNA. Germline V lookup: CDR1 TSWWSYY, CDR2 QGS. The CDR3 is made up of 19 amino acids, end residues included.

In this sample, this clone turned up many times. The chain recombines TRDV1 with TRDJ1, with 11 bases lining up with TRDD3. J lost 3 bases, V lost 0 bases, and 21 bases had no gene match. The CDR3 runs to 22 residues. In germline, CDR1 is TSWWSYY, CDR2 QGS. The CDR3 bases are TGTGCTCTTGGGGAACTTGCTTTTTCCTGGCTTACTGGGGGATATGATGCCGATAAACTCATCTTT. Protein product: CALGELAFSWLTGGYDADKLIF.

In its sample, this clone was seen many times. The chain uses TRDV1 and TRDJ1; TRDD3 matches 13 bases. The CDR3 has 25 residues. Germline assignment: CDR1 TSWWSYY and CDR2 QGS. The trim removed 0 bases at V and 4 bases at J, leaving 29 bases unmatched. Here the CDR3 reads CALGELGSYSSLLGDTGDTGDKLIF. CDR3 nucleotides: TGTGCTCTTGGGGAACTTGGGTCCTACTCAAGCCTACTGGGGGATACGGGAGACACAGGCGATAAACTCATCTTT.

Concerning this clone: This likely traces to a read error, being one base from a far larger clone. Other DNA variants within this sample encode the same CDR3. The J gene is TRDJ1, the V gene TRDV1; D remains ambiguous. This CDR3 is built from 12 residues. CDR1 and CDR2 from the germline V gene are TSWWSYY and QGS. The CDR3 sequence is CALGPYTDKLIF. In DNA, the CDR3 is TGTGCTCTTGGGCCGTACACCGACAAACTCATCTTT.

This clone was counted many times. The protein given by TCRdb reflects a much larger clone and differs at residue 14 from this DNA's translation, likely from a read error; the protein shown is the DNA's translation. V and J are TRDV1 and TRDJ1; D may be TRDD3 (5 bases). The CDR3 totals 20 residues. V gave up 2 bases and J gave up 1 base, with 26 bases separating them. Germline loops: CDR1 TSWWSYY, CDR2 QGS. The CDR3 DNA follows: TGTGCTCTTGGGGAAAACAGCGGGCCATCCTCGGGGGTCCCCACCGATAAACTCATCTTT. Its protein product is CALGENSGPSSGVPTDKLIF.